The subject of this entry is one TCR beta chain. Its antigen is currently not known. Base qualities are not recorded, but no much larger clone differs from it by a single base. Library preparation was by the immunoSEQ multiplex PCR assay. RNA was extracted from all samples and reverse transcribed into cDNA, which served as template for TCR sequencing. SuperScript III was used for first-strand cDNA synthesis, primed with a 2:1 mix of oligo-dT and random hexamers. A synthetic immune receptor repertoire was used to gauge amplification bias, and whatever bias remained was removed computationally. The study's own analysis went as follows. Raw reads were preprocessed to remove errors, and CDR3 was defined according to IMGT conventions as the region from the conserved cysteine to phenylalanine. Clonality was calculated as 1 minus Shannon entropy normalized by log2 of the number of productive unique TCRs. Scalp TCRbeta sequences were cross-referenced with sorted blood CD4 and CD8 repertoires so that the CD4 or CD8 identity of scalp clones could be inferred. The immuneACCESS repertoire file appears here via TCRdb, limited to in-frame rearrangements. These files lack a portion of the clones; in checked studies, under half of the deficit traces to unresolved V genes, and the cause of the others is not known. The DNA was the basis for D and trimming; V, J and clone size are from that table. The sample table contains about 210,000 clones; only one count was recorded for 64% of them. The ten largest clones take up 4% to 4.5% of the sample.

What this sample's time point label stands for: less than five weeks on oral tofacitinib. The intended sense of this specimen's treatment or condition label: oral pan-JAK inhibitor, 5-10 mg twice daily. Lesional scalp punch biopsies and peripheral blood were obtained from alopecia areata patients. PBMCs were isolated by density centrifugation and stained for CD3, CD4 and CD8, and CD4+ and CD8+ T cells were sorted on a FACSAria. This sample stems from a study of CD8+ T cells in alopecia areata (dated by TCRdb to the late 2010s). Study-level background: The treated patients, all with moderate-to-severe alopecia areata, were enrolled in an open-label pilot trial of oral tofacitinib given at 5 to 10 mg twice daily. Tofacitinib was given for 6 to 18 months, followed by 6 months of follow-up off drug to assess delayed response and recurrence. The SALT score, which quantifies the percentage of affected scalp surface area, was used to measure disease severity in treated patients. In both human patients and the C3H/HeJ mouse model, the study applied high-throughput TCRbeta sequencing to look at T cell clonal expansion in alopecia areata. Human TCRbeta sequencing covered scalp tissue and sorted CD4+ and CD8+ peripheral blood T cells from patchy and totalis/universalis alopecia areata patients and healthy controls. Tofacitinib-treated patients had biopsies at baseline and at 4 and 24 weeks of treatment, with a later scalp biopsy in several patients. Scalp clonality was compared across normal scalp (n=4), patchy alopecia areata scalp (n=8), and alopecia totalis/universalis scalp (n=8). RNA was obtained with the PAXgene miRNA kit for fixed scalp, the miRNeasy kit for PBMCs, and the RNeasy kit for mouse skin. TCRbeta CDR3 regions were amplified by immunoSEQ multiplex PCR with 35 Vbeta forward and 13 Jbeta reverse primers.

Study-wide conclusions, independent of this receptor: Many expanded lesional clones were found to persist in scalp and blood during tofacitinib treatment, and relapse after treatment cessation may be partly explained by this persistence. Scalp clonality and the number of expanded CD8+ clones among the top 100 scalp clones were significantly decreased by tofacitinib. Higher clonality and more expanded CD8+ clones were observed in lesional scalp than in normal scalp, particularly in alopecia totalis/universalis, a finding suggestive of antigenic drive. Resident alphabeta T cells in normal human skin are also sequenced, complicating scalp TCR repertoire analysis, unlike mouse skin dominated by gammadelta T cells. The treated cohort was small, with a single nonresponder, so links between baseline CD8+ expansion and response need larger studies. Compared with mice, TCR sequences shared between patients were less clear, possibly partly because of HLA diversity across the patient population.

Sequences were derived from CD4+ T cells sorted from blood, sampled at week 4, from a patient treated with tofacitinib. The TCR originated in a human donor with alopecia areata.

The DNA reads TGTGCCACCTGGACAGGGACCTATGGCTACACCTTC. Its translation is CATWTGTYGYTF. The rearrangement joined TRBV25-1 to TRBJ1-2, with 8 bases aligning to TRBD1. The CDR3 numbers 12 residues from cysteine through phenylalanine. The kept DNA is CDR3 alone, 36 bases in frame from the first base. Here V drops 10 bases and J drops 4 bases, and the junction holds 5 bases not matched to any gene. From the germline V gene, CDR1 is MGHDK and CDR2 is SYGVNS.